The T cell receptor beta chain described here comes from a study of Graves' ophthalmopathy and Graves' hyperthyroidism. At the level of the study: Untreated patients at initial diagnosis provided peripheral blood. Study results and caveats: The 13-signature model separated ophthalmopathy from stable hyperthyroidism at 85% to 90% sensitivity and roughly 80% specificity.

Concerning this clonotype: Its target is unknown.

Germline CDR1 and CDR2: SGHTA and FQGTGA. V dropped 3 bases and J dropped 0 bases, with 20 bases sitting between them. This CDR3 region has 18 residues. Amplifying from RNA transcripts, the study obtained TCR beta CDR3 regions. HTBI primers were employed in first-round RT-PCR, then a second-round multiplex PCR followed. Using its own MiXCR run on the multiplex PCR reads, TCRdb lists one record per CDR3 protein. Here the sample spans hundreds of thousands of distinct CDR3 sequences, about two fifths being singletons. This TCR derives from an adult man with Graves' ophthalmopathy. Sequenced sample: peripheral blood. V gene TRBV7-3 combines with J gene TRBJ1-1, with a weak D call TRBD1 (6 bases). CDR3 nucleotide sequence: TGTGCCAGCAGCTTCTCGCTCCGGGGGGGGGGCATGAACACTGAAGCTTTCTTT. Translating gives CASSFSLRGGGMNTEAFF.